This TCR beta chain was sequenced for a study of T-cell memory formation after mild COVID-19. Study context: Clustering of TCRs was largely donor specific.

A 5'RACE reaction primed in the constant segment made cDNA libraries of TCR alpha and TCR beta, and these carried sample barcodes and UMIs. MiXCR, run by TCRdb on the 5' RACE reads, gives a single entry per CDR3 protein. The profile shows 200,000 to 250,000 distinct CDR3 sequences, roughly a tenth of them singletons. Study results and limitations: Largely, contracting CD4+ clones fell within CM and EM, and contracting CD8+ clones within EMRA. Later expanders leaned CD4+, whereas day 15 to 85 contracting clones were balanced CD4/CD8.

Only a few counts were recorded for this clonotype. The antigen remains undetermined. V shed 5 bases, J shed 10 bases, and the junction held 16 bases outside the gene matches. Germline values: CDR1 MDHEN, CDR2 SYDVKM. The CDR3 is made up of 16 amino acids. Sequenced input: PBMCs or a T cell subset sorted from them (not recorded which). The clonotype comes from a man in his late teens or twenties who had mild COVID-19 (a few samples of this study predate the infection). Cell type and time point are not known. The chain uses TRBV28 and TRBJ2-3; 9 bases fit TRBD2. The CDR3 nucleotides are TGTGCCAGCAGTCCTCATCGCGCGGCGGGGGGGTTGGCGCAGTATTTT. Protein product: CASSPHRAAGGLAQYF.